Following are 19 T cell receptor beta chains from one sample sequenced in a study of cytotoxic CD8 clonotypes in ibrutinib-treated CLL. Sequencing used immunoSEQ multiplex PCR; TCRdb keeps in-frame clones, though not all of them. The sample shows approximately 320,000 clones, 60% to 80% of them seen only once. The sequences come from PBMCs, collected after 36 months of ibrutinib treatment. The source of these receptors is a human donor with chronic lymphocytic leukemia.

The chain links TRBV15 to TRBJ2-1; 10 bases agree with TRBD2. After removal of 1 base from V and 5 bases from J, the junction contained 5 bases not matched to a gene. The V gene's germline CDR1 is LNHNV and CDR2 YYDKDF (reference sequence). The CDR3 covers 16 residues. CDR3 in amino acids: CATSRAAGGPNNEQFF. The CDR3 DNA is TGTGCCACCAGCAGAGCAGCGGGAGGGCCTAACAATGAGCAGTTCTTC. The full variable domain, in which reference TRBV15 and TRBJ2-1 provide the parts outside the CDR3, is DAMVIQNPRYQVTQFGKPVTLSCSQTLNHNVMYWYQQKSSQAPKLLFHYYDKDFNNEADTPDNFQSRRPNTSFCFLDIRSPGLGDTAMYLCATSRAAGGPNNEQFFGPGTRLTVL.

The rearrangement joins TRBV9 to TRBJ1-2; D is possibly TRBD1 (5 bases). The V gene's germline CDR1 is SGDLS and CDR2 YYNGEE. The CDR3 consists of 12 residues. Trimming removed 4 bases at V and 8 bases at J, with 12 bases between. CDR3 region: CASSHMRDGYTF. CDR3 bases: TGTGCCAGCAGCCACATGAGGGACGGCTACACCTTC.

This clone occurred a few times. The J gene is TRBJ2-7, the V gene TRBV7-8, with 10 bases fitting TRBD1. Germline V lookup: CDR1 SGHVS, CDR2 FQNEAQ. CDR3 size: 15 residues. V dropped 5 bases and J dropped 3; count of bases not matched to a gene: 7. This chain's CDR3 is CASSPRDRGGYEQYF. DNA for the CDR3: TGTGCCAGCAGCCCGAGGGACAGGGGAGGCTACGAGCAGTACTTC.

The chain uses TRBV4-1 and TRBJ2-7; either TRBD1 or TRBD2 may fit D (5 bases each). V lost 0 bases, J lost 4 bases, and 7 bases lay in between. The CDR3 has 13 amino acids. Germline CDR1 and CDR2: MGHRA and YSYEKL. The CDR3 DNA reads TGCGCCAGCAGCCAAGATGGGGGTTACGAGCAGTACTTC. It codes for CASSQDGGYEQYF.

V is TRBV5-5 and J is TRBJ2-7, with unresolved D. In germline, CDR1 is SGHKS, CDR2 YYEKEE (reference sequence). Trimming shortened V by 1 base and J by 11 bases, and 16 bases separated the two germline ends. The CDR3 has 13 amino acids. The CDR3 is CASSLSPGGSEYF. The CDR3 DNA sequence: TGTGCCAGCAGCTTGTCTCCGGGCGGTTCGGAGTACTTC. The full variable domain, rest sourced from reference TRBV5-5 and TRBJ2-7, is DAGVTQSPTHLIKTRGQQVTLRCSPISGHKSVSWYQQVLGQGPQFIFQYYEKEERGRGNFPDRFSARQFPNYSSELNVNALLLGDSALYLCASSLSPGGSEYFGPGTRLTVT.

The rearrangement links TRBV21-1 to TRBJ1-6; the table names TRBD1, a call not compared with the DNA. TRBV21-1 counts as a pseudogene. The CDR3 has 15 residues. The CDR3 loop is CASSRKTGADSPLHF. CDR3 nucleotides: TGTGCCAGCAGCAGGAAGACAGGGGCGGATTCACCCCTCCACTTT.

The CDR3 DNA sequence: TGTGCCAGCAGCTTGCAGCGGGGGATCTACGAGCAGTACTTC. Amino acids: CASSLQRGIYEQYF. The V and J genes are TRBV5-4 and TRBJ2-7; 8 bases map to TRBD2. The CDR3 sequence is 14 residues long. Trimming removed 1 base from V and 3 bases from J; junction bases left unmatched: 3. Germline CDR1 SGHNT, CDR2 YYREEE (reference sequence).

The chain combines TRBV2 with TRBJ2-2; either TRBD1 or TRBD2 may fit D (6 bases each). Germline assignment: CDR1 SNHLY and CDR2 FYNNEI. The CDR3 contains 16 residues. V was shortened by 5 bases and J by 0 bases, with 13 bases between the two germline ends. The CDR3 sequence is CASSSWGAPNTGELFF. The CDR3 region has the DNA TGTGCCAGCAGTTCGTGGGGGGCACCGAACACCGGGGAGCTGTTTTTT.

J is TRBJ2-2 and V is TRBV10-3; D might be TRBD1 or TRBD2, each matching 5 bases. Trimming removed 3 bases at V and 4 bases at J, with 12 bases between. The germline V gene has CDR1 ENHRY and CDR2 SYGVKD. The CDR3 is made up of 15 amino acids. The CDR3 DNA is TGTGCCATCAGTGAAGGGACCAGCAGCACCGGGGAGCTGTTTTTT. This codes for CAISEGTSSTGELFF.

This clone was seen only once. The chain links TRBV7-9 to TRBJ2-7; the D gene is possibly TRBD1 (5 bases). Trimming removed 5 bases from V and 4 bases from J, with 15 bases in between. The CDR3 loop spans 14 amino acids. The germline V gene has CDR1 SEHNR and CDR2 FQNEAQ (reference sequence). The chain's CDR3 is CASSTSGRAYEQYF. In DNA form, the CDR3 reads TGTGCCAGCAGCACTTCAGGGCGAGCTTACGAGCAGTACTTC.

CDR3 amino acids: CASSVGQGFGGELFF. CDR3 DNA sequence: TGTGCCAGCAGCGTAGGACAGGGGTTTGGCGGGGAGCTGTTTTTT. The chain links TRBV9 to TRBJ2-2; TRBD1 aligns across 8 bases. CDR3 length: 15 residues. Germline V gene sequence: CDR1 SGDLS, CDR2 YYNGEE. The ends lost 0 bases at V and 7 bases at J; junction bases unmatched: 5.

V usage is TRBV11-2 and J usage is TRBJ2-1; 9 bases are shared with TRBD1. Trimming cost V 3 bases and J 10 bases; bases outside gene matches: 4. The germline V gene has CDR1 SGHAT and CDR2 FQNNGV. The CDR3 is 13 amino acids. Written as DNA, the CDR3 is TGTGCCAGCAGCTTCGGGACAGGGTTCGAGCAGTTCTTC. Protein sequence: CASSFGTGFEQFF.

The J gene is TRBJ2-7, the V gene TRBV15; 8 bases fit TRBD1. The V gene end was trimmed by 0 bases and the J gene end by 1 base; junction bases not matched to a gene: 8. The CDR3 extends over 17 amino acids. Germline V gene lookup returns CDR1 LNHNV and CDR2 YYDKDF (reference sequence). The CDR3 spells CATSRDSGGERSYEQYF. The CDR3 nucleotides read TGTGCCACCAGCAGAGATTCAGGGGGCGAAAGGTCCTACGAGCAGTACTTC.

This clone appeared a few times. The chain combines TRBV7-2 with TRBJ2-2; 8 bases agree with TRBD1. The CDR3 runs to 16 residues. Unmatched junction bases numbered 9, after V lost 6 bases and J lost 3 bases. Germline V CDR1 and CDR2: SGHTA, FQGNSA. CDR3 DNA: TGTGCCAGCAGTCCGACAGGGGAATGGGACACCGGGGAGCTGTTTTTT. Protein: CASSPTGEWDTGELFF.

This chain uses TRBV10-2 with TRBJ2-1; the match to TRBD2 covers 10 bases. CDR3 size: 16 residues. V trimming: 6 bases; J trimming: 1 base; junction bases outside the gene matches: 6. The V gene's germline CDR1 is WSHSY and CDR2 SAAADI. The CDR3: CASRGGLAPSYNEQFF. In DNA, the CDR3 is TGCGCCAGCAGGGGGGGACTAGCGCCATCCTACAATGAGCAGTTCTTC.

The chain recombines TRBV6-5 with TRBJ2-3, with D perhaps TRBD2 (5 bases). Germline CDR1 is MNHEY and CDR2 is SVGAGI. The CDR3 totals 16 residues. With 0 bases removed from V and 5 bases from J, the gap between germline ends came to 15 bases. The DNA of the CDR3 is TGTGCCAGCAGTTACTCGAGTACCGGGGATGAAGATACGCAGTATTTT. Translating gives CASSYSSTGDEDTQYF.

This clone was detected ten times or more. The same CDR3 arises from other DNA sequences in this sample as well. The chain combines TRBV7-3 with TRBJ2-2; D possibly corresponds to TRBD2 (5 bases). Germline CDR1 SGHTA, CDR2 FQGTGA. Trimming left V 2 bases short and J 5 bases short, with 6 bases between. This CDR3 contains 13 residues. Here the CDR3 reads CASSLRGTGELFF. The CDR3 region has the DNA TGTGCCAGCAGCTTACGGGGAACCGGGGAGCTGTTTTTT.

This clone appeared a few times. The rearrangement links TRBV4-1 to TRBJ2-7; 7 nucleotides match TRBD1. V dropped 4 bases and J dropped 2; count of bases not matched to a gene: 8. The germline V gene has CDR1 MGHRA and CDR2 YSYEKL. CDR3 length equals 15 residues. DNA for the CDR3: TGCGCCAGCAGCCCAAGACAGACAGGGACCTACGAGCAGTACTTC. Its protein product is CASSPRQTGTYEQYF.

J is TRBJ2-7 and V is TRBV14; D tentatively fits TRBD1 or TRBD2 (5 bases each). The CDR3 sequence is 14 residues long. The germline V and J ends were trimmed by 4 bases and 3 bases, with 13 bases remaining between them. Germline-derived CDR1 and CDR2 are SGHDN and FVKESK. This chain's CDR3 is CASSRTGRVYEQYF. CDR3 nucleotides: TGTGCCAGCAGCCGAACGGGACGGGTCTACGAGCAGTACTTC.